Sequencing of this T cell receptor beta chain was carried out in a study of blood T cell repertoires in COVID-19. About the study: From the United States, Italy and Spain came samples of acute and convalescent COVID-19. T cells, B-cell-depleted T cells, or PBMCs supplied cDNA or gDNA.

The CDR3 contains 16 residues. The germline V gene has CDR1 SGDLS and CDR2 YYNGEE. Deletions cut 3 bases from V and 2 bases from J, with 17 bases between. In the authors' methods: Quantification of nucleated cells was approximated via reference gene primer amplification. The data were produced by immunoSEQ multiplex PCR, yet TCRdb's version contains in-frame clones alone and is incomplete. That table is the source of V, J and clone size, and D and trimming were worked out from the DNA. Among 13,000 to 15,000 clones listed, roughly 92% were seen once. Sequenced material: peripheral blood. The TCR comes from a human donor with active COVID-19. The donor label of this sample is uncertain. This sequence joins TRBV9 and TRBJ2-5, with a tentative D call TRBD2 (6 bases). Here the CDR3 DNA reads TGTGCCAGCAGCGCTCAGCTGGCGGCGGGACAAGAGACCCAGTACTTC. It codes for CASSAQLAAGQETQYF.